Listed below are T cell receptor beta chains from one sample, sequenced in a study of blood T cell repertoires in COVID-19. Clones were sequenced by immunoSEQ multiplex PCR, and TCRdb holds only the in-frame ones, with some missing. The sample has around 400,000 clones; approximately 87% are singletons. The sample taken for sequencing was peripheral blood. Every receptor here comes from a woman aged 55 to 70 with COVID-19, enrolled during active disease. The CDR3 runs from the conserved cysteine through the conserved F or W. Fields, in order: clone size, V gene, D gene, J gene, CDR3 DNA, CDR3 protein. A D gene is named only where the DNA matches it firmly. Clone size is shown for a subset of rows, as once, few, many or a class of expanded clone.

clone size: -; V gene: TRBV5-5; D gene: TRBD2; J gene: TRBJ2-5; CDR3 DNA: TGTGCCAGCAGTTCCCCTAGCGGGGTGGAGACCCAGTACTTC; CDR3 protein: CASSSPSGVETQYF
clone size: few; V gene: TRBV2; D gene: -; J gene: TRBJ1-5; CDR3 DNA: TGTGCCAGCAAGGGGTGGGAAGATCAGCCCCAGCATTTT; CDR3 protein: CASKGWEDQPQHF
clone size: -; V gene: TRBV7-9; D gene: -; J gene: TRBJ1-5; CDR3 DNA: TGTGCCAGCAGCTTAGGGAGGGGAGGGGATCAGCCCCAGCATTTT; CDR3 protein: CASSLGRGGDQPQHF
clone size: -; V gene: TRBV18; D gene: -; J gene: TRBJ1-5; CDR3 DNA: TGTGCCAGCTCACCAGGGGCAGCTCCTGGTCAGCCCCAGCATTTT; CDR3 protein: CASSPGAAPGQPQHF
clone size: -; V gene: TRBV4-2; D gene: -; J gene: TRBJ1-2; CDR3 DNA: TGTGCCAGCAGCCAAGAGGGGGGGGAGGGAGGTGCATCTGGCTACACCTTC; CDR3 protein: CASSQEGGEGGASGYTF
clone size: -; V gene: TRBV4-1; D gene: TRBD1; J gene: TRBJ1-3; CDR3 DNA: TGCGCCAGCAGCCAAGAAGGGACAGGGCCCTCTGGAAACACCATATATTTT; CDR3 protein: CASSQEGTGPSGNTIYF
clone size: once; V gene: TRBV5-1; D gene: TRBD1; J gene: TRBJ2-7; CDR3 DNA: TGCGCCAGCAGCTTGGCCTCGGGACAGACCTACGAGCAGTACTTC; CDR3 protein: CASSLASGQTYEQYF
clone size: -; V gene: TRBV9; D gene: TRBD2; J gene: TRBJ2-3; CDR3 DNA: TGTGCCAGCAGCGTAGTCCTAGCGGGAGGCTTAGATACGCAGTATTTT; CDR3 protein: CASSVVLAGGLDTQYF
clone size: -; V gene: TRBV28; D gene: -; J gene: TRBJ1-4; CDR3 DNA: TGTGCCAGCAGACGGACAGTGAGCGAAAAACTGTTTTTT; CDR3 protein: CASRRTVSEKLFF
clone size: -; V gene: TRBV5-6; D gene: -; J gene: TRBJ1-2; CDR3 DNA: TGTGCCAGCAGCCCGGGGGCTAACTATGGCTACACCTTC; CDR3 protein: CASSPGANYGYTF
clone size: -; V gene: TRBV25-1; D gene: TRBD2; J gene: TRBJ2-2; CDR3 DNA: TGTGCCAGCAGCCCTTTAGCGGGGAAGAACACCGGGGAGCTGTTTTTT; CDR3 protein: CASSPLAGKNTGELFF
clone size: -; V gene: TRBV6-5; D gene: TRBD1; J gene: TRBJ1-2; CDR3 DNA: TGTGCCAGCATTTTGACAGGGTTGGGGTATGGCTACACCTTC; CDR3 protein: CASILTGLGYGYTF
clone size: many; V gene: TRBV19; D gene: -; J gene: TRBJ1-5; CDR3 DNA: TGTGCCAGTAGTGGGGGTGTAGCAGGGGCGAGGGGTCAGCCCCAGCATTTT; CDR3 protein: CASSGGVAGARGQPQHF
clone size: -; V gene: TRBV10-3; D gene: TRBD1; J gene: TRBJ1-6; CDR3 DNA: TGTGCCATCAAAGGACAGGGTAATTCACCCCTCCACTTT; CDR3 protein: CAIKGQGNSPLHF
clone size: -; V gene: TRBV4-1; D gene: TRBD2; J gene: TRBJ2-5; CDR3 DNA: TGCGCCAGCAGCCAAGATCGACGGACTAGCGGGTGGGAGACCCAGTACTTC; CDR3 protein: CASSQDRRTSGWETQYF
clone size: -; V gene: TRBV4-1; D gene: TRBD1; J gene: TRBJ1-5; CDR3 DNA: TGCGCCAGCAGCCAACGGGGACAGGGTGATTCGCCCCAGCATTTT; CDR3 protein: CASSQRGQGDSPQHF
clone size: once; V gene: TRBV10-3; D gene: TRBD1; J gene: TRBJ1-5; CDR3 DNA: TGTGCCAGCAAAGACAGGGACGGTCAGCCCCAGCATTTT; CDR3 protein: CASKDRDGQPQHF
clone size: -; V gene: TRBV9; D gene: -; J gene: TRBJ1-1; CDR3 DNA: TGTGCCAGCAGCGTAGGCCCGGGGGGGCCGACCACTGAAGCTTTCTTT; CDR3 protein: CASSVGPGGPTTEAFF
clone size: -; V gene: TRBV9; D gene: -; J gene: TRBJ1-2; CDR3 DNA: TGTGCCAGCAGCGTAGTAACAGGGATCGGCTACACCTTC; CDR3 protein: CASSVVTGIGYTF
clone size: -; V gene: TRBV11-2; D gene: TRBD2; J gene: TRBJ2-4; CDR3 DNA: TGTGCCAGCAGCCCCCGGGGGGGGGTGAACATTCAGTACTTC; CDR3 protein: CASSPRGGVNIQYF
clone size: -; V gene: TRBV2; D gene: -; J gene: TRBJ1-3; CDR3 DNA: TGTGCCAGCAGTCCTCCCGGGACACCCGGAAACACCATATATTTT; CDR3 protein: CASSPPGTPGNTIYF
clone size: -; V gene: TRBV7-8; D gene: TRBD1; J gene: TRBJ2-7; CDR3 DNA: TGTGCCAGCAGCTTTGGGACAGGGGCCTACTACGAGCAGTACTTC; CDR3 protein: CASSFGTGAYYEQYF
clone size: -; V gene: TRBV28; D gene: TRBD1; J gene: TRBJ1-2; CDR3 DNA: TGTGCCAGCAGTTGGGGGGACAGAACTATGGTCTACACCTTC; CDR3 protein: CASSWGDRTMVYTF
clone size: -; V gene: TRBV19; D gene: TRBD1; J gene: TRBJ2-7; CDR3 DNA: TGTGCCAGTCGGGGCCCCGGACAGGGAGCCGCCTACGAGCAGTACTTC; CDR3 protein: CASRGPGQGAAYEQYF
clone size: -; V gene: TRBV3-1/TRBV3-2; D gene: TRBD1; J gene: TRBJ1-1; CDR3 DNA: TGTGCCAGCAGCCAAGTTAAAGGGGGCGCGGAAGCTTTCTTT; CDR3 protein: CASSQVKGGAEAFF
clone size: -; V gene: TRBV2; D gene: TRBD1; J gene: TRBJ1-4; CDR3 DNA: TGTGCCAGCACCGACGACAGGGCTAATGAAAAACTGTTTTTT; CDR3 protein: CASTDDRANEKLFF
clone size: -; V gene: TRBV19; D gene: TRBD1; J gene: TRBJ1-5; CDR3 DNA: TGTGCCAGTAGTACCACGGACAGGGTTGAGGAGCCCCAGCATTTT; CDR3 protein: CASSTTDRVEEPQHF
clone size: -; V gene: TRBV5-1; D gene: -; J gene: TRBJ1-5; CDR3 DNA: TGCGCCAGCAGCTTGTCGGGGTGGAACAATCAGCCCCAGCATTTT; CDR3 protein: CASSLSGWNNQPQHF
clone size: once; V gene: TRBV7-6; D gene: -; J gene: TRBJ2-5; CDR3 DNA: TGTGCCAGCAGCTTAGGTAGTAATACGGAGACCCAGTACTTC; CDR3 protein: CASSLGSNTETQYF
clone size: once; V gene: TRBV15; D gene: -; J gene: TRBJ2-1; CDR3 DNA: TGTGCCACCAGCAGACATACAGGGCCGCGTTCCAATGAGCAGTTCTTC; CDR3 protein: CATSRHTGPRSNEQFF
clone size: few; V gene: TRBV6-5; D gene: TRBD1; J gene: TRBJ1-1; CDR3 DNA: TGTGCCAGCAGCCGGACAGGCGGACAGAACACTGAAGCTTTCTTT; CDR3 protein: CASSRTGGQNTEAFF
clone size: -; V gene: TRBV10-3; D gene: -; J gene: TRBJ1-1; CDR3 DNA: TGTGCCATCAGTGATGGGGGGGGAAGCACTGAAGCTTTCTTT; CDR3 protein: CAISDGGGSTEAFF
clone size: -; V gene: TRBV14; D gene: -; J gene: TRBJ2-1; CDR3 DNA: TGTGCCAGCAGCCAAGATACCGGGGCGGGGAATGAGCAGTTCTTC; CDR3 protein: CASSQDTGAGNEQFF
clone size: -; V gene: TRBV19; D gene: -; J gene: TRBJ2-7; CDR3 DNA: TGTGCCAGTAGCCGGTCGAACGGCGGCTCCTACGAGCAGTACTTC; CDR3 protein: CASSRSNGGSYEQYF
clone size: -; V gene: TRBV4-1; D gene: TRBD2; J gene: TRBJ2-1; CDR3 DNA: TGCGCCAGCAGCCCCCGGACTAGCGGGGTATCCTACAATGAGCAGTTCTTC; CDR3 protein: CASSPRTSGVSYNEQFF
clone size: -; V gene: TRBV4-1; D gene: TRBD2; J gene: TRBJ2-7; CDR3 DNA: TGCGCCAGCAGCCAACCGGGACTAGCGGACTACGAGCAGTACTTC; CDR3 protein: CASSQPGLADYEQYF
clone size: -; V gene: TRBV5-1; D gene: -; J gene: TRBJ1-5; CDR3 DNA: TGCGCCAGCAGCTTGGGCGGTAGTAGCAATCAGCCCCAGCATTTT; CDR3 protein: CASSLGGSSNQPQHF
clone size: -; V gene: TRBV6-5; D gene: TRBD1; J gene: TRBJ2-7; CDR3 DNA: TGTGCCAGCAGTTTGTCAGGGGGTGTCCCCTACGAGCAGTACTTC; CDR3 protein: CASSLSGGVPYEQYF
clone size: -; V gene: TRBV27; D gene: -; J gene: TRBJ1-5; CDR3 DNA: TGTGCGGGGGGGGGTCCCCTAAATAGCAATCAGCCCCAGCATTTT; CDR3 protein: CAGGGPLNSNQPQHF
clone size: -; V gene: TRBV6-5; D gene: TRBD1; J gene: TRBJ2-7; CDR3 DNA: TGTGCCAGCAGTTACTCTAACAGGGGGCGGCTCGAGCAGTACTTC; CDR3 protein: CASSYSNRGRLEQYF
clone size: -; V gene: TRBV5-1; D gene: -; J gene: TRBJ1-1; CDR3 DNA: TGCGCCAGCAGCTATGGCAAGAACACTGAAGCTTTCTTT; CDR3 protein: CASSYGKNTEAFF
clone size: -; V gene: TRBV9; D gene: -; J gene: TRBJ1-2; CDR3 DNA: TGTGCCAGCAGCGTAGCTAGGAACTATGGCTACACCTTC; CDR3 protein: CASSVARNYGYTF
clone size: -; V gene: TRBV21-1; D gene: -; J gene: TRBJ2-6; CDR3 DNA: TGTGCCAGCAGCAGGGGGGGCACCCTGAGCTCTGGGGCCAACGTCCTGACTTTC; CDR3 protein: CASSRGGTLSSGANVLTF
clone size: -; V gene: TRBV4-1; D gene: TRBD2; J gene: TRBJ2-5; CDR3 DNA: TGCGCCAGCAGCCTGCTCTTAGCGGGGGGCGGTGAGACCCAGTACTTC; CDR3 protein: CASSLLLAGGGETQYF
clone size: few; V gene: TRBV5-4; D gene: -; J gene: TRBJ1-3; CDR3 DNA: TGTGCCAGCAGCCAACAGGGAAGGATAAACACCATATATTTT; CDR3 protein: CASSQQGRINTIYF
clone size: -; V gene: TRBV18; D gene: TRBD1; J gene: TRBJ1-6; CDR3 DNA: TGTGCCAGCTCACTACGCCTGGACAGGGATGATTCACCCCTCCACTTT; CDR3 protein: CASSLRLDRDDSPLHF
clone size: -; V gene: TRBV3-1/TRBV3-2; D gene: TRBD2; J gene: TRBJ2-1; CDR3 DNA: TGTGCCAGCAGCCCTAGCGGGGGGCAGGGGGATGAGCAGTTCTTC; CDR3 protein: CASSPSGGQGDEQFF
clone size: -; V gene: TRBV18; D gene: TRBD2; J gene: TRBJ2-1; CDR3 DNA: TGTGCCAGCTCACCACGGGAACGGGGGGGGGAGCAGTTCTTC; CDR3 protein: CASSPRERGGEQFF
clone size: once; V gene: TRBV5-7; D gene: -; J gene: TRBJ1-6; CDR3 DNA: TGTGCCAGCAGCTTGGTGTCGGAGGAAAGCTCCTATAATTCACCCCTCCACTTT; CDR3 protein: CASSLVSEESSYNSPLHF
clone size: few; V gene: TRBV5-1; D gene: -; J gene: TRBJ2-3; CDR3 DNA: TGCGCCAGCAGCTTGGGACAGGAGACAGATACGCAGTATTTT; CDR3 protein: CASSLGQETDTQYF